Listed here is a single T cell receptor beta chain. Its target is not known. Clones were sequenced by immunoSEQ multiplex PCR, and TCRdb holds only the in-frame ones, with some missing. The data show 100,000 to 150,000 clones, around nine tenths seen once. These data are taken from a study of PD-1 blockade in mismatch repair-deficient tumors. Overall study: Enrolled about 2012-2016, patients had progressing, pretreated mismatch repair-deficient cancers of 12 to 13 types.

After removal of 10 bases from V and 0 bases from J, the junction contained 21 bases not matched to a gene. The CDR3 is made up of 19 amino acids. Germline CDR1 reads MNHEY; CDR2 reads SMNVEV (reference sequence). Findings and caveats of the study: After pembrolizumab, tumor-resident clones rose rapidly, then generally contracted before radiologic responses.

A few pembrolizumab responders had their TCRs sequenced. This receptor was taken from an adult with mismatch repair-deficient cancer. The sequencing used peripheral blood, collected approximately 71 weeks after starting pembrolizumab. The chain uses TRBV27 and TRBJ2-1; 7 nucleotides line up with TRBD2. As DNA, the CDR3 is TGTGCCACCCTTCGGGGAGGGCCTTTAGATTCTACCTCCTACAATGAGCAGTTCTTC. Translating it yields CATLRGGPLDSTSYNEQFF.